Listed below are T cell receptor beta chains from one sample, sequenced in a study of CD8+ T cells in alopecia areata. Method: immunoSEQ multiplex PCR; TCRdb's copy keeps in-frame clones and lacks some. This table holds 200,000 or so clones, over 45% found once. The sample here was CD4+ T cells sorted from blood, taken at week 24, from a patient treated with tofacitinib. The source of these receptors is a human donor with alopecia areata. Both conserved end residues are part of each CDR3. The order of the fields is D gene, clone size, J gene, V gene, CDR3 protein, CDR3 DNA. The D gene is left open where the match is weak. Expanded clones are given a class, and other clones once, few, many or no size at all.

>NA|NA|TRBJ1-1|TRBV5-1
CASSLSQNTEAFF
TGCGCCAGCAGCTTGAGTCAGAACACTGAAGCTTTCTTT
>NA|NA|TRBJ1-4|TRBV27
CASSLGLWEKLFF
TGTGCCAGCAGTTTGGGGCTGTGGGAAAAACTGTTTTTT
>NA|NA|TRBJ2-5|TRBV28
CASSSPGSGQYQETQYF
TGTGCCAGCAGTTCCCCTGGTTCTGGGCAATACCAAGAGACCCAGTACTTC
>TRBD2|NA|TRBJ2-1|TRBV14
CASSQPRTSSYNEQFF
TGTGCCAGCAGCCAACCTAGGACTAGCAGCTACAATGAGCAGTTCTTC
>NA|NA|TRBJ2-3|TRBV29-1
CSGTATNTDTQYF
TGCAGCGGAACAGCGACAAACACAGATACGCAGTATTTT
>NA|NA|TRBJ2-1|TRBV7-2
CASSLSRRISYNEQFF
TGTGCCAGCAGCCTCAGTAGGCGGATCTCCTACAATGAGCAGTTCTTC
>TRBD2|once|TRBJ2-7|TRBV30
CAWDPSTSGRGPYEQYF
TGTGCCTGGGACCCTTCCACTAGCGGGAGGGGCCCCTACGAGCAGTACTTC
>NA|few|TRBJ2-6|TRBV5-1
CASSSSGARANVLTF
TGCGCCAGCAGCTCCTCTGGGGCGCGGGCCAACGTCCTGACTTTC
>NA|NA|TRBJ2-7|TRBV5-1
CASSTTGFYEQYF
TGCGCCAGCAGCACGACAGGTTTCTACGAGCAGTACTTC
>NA|NA|TRBJ2-7|TRBV30
CAWSRGTYEQYF
TGTGCCTGGAGTAGGGGAACCTACGAGCAGTACTTC
>NA|few|TRBJ2-5|TRBV5-6
CASSDQTVAETQYF
TGTGCCAGCAGCGACCAGACCGTTGCGGAGACCCAGTACTTC
>TRBD1|NA|TRBJ1-2|TRBV25-1
CASSDYRGYNGYTF
TGTGCCAGCAGTGATTACAGGGGATATAATGGCTACACCTTC
>TRBD2|few|TRBJ2-2|TRBV19
CASSRLAGGSTGELFF
TGTGCCAGTAGTAGACTAGCGGGGGGATCCACCGGGGAGCTGTTTTTT
>TRBD1|few|TRBJ2-3|TRBV7-9
CASSLQGAPSTDTQYF
TGTGCCAGCAGCTTACAGGGGGCGCCGAGCACAGATACGCAGTATTTT
>NA|few|TRBJ2-2|TRBV5-4
CASTRDLSNTGELFF
TGTGCCAGCACGCGGGACTTATCGAACACCGGGGAGCTGTTTTTT
>TRBD1|NA|TRBJ1-6|TRBV6-6
CASSVTDRGNNSPLHF
TGTGCCAGCAGCGTGACGGACAGGGGCAATAATTCACCCCTCCACTTT
>NA|few|TRBJ2-7|TRBV11-2
CASSLDADLYEQYF
TGTGCCAGCAGCTTGGATGCCGACCTCTACGAGCAGTACTTC
>NA|NA|TRBJ2-6|TRBV7-2
CAPRFVWRWANVLTF
TGTGCCCCGCGGTTTGTGTGGCGATGGGCCAACGTCCTGACTTTC
>NA|NA|TRBJ1-2|TRBV5-6
CASSLVSRENYGYTF
TGTGCCAGCAGCTTGGTCAGCAGGGAGAACTATGGCTACACCTTC
>NA|few|TRBJ1-2|TRBV29-1
CSAGESAGYTF
TGCAGCGCTGGGGAATCGGCTGGCTACACCTTC
>TRBD1|NA|TRBJ2-7|TRBV6-1
CASGRDRGTDEQYF
TGTGCCAGCGGCCGGGACAGGGGAACCGACGAGCAGTACTTC
>NA|once|TRBJ2-4|TRBV15
CATTSKWQLGAKNIQYF
TGTGCCACCACCTCGAAGTGGCAGCTGGGGGCCAAAAACATTCAGTACTTC
>TRBD2|few|TRBJ2-7|TRBV29-1
CSVGPGLEYTYEQYF
TGCAGCGTTGGCCCGGGACTAGAATATACCTACGAGCAGTACTTC
>NA|NA|TRBJ2-7|TRBV6-1
CASTGYNYEQYF
TGTGCCAGCACCGGGTACAACTACGAGCAGTACTTC
>TRBD2|NA|TRBJ2-2|TRBV4-1
CASSRERGGQTGELFF
TGCGCCAGCAGCCGAGAGCGGGGGGGCCAAACCGGGGAGCTGTTTTTT
>NA|NA|TRBJ2-7|TRBV30
CAWNLDSYEQYF
TGTGCCTGGAACCTAGACTCCTACGAGCAGTACTTC
>NA|few|TRBJ2-1|TRBV7-9
CASSWTYNEQFF
TGTGCCAGCAGCTGGACGTACAATGAGCAGTTCTTC
>NA|NA|TRBJ1-1|TRBV18
CASSQESLYTEAFF
TGTGCCAGCTCACAAGAAAGTCTTTACACTGAAGCTTTCTTT
>TRBD1|few|TRBJ2-3|TRBV7-2
CASSYSGTGVDTQYF
TGTGCCAGCAGCTACTCCGGGACAGGGGTTGATACGCAGTATTTT
>NA|NA|TRBJ1-1|TRBV20-1
CSAPRVAEAFF
TGCAGTGCCCCACGGGTTGCTGAAGCTTTCTTT
>NA|NA|TRBJ1-5|TRBV30
CAWRTNPDQPQHF
TGTGCCTGGAGAACCAACCCCGATCAGCCCCAGCATTTT
>NA|NA|TRBJ2-2|TRBV4-3
CASSQGRNSAGELFF
TGCGCCAGCAGCCAAGGACGCAATAGTGCCGGGGAGCTGTTTTTT
>NA|few|TRBJ1-2|TRBV28
CASSWGHTNYGYTF
TGTGCCAGCAGTTGGGGGCATACTAACTATGGCTACACCTTC
>NA|NA|TRBJ1-1|TRBV9
CASSVVVVVPGHFTSNTEAFF
TGTGCCAGCAGCGTAGTAGTAGTAGTACCGGGACATTTCACCTCGAACACTGAAGCTTTCTTT
>NA|NA|TRBJ2-3|TRBV10-3
CAISESKATDTQYF
TGTGCCATCAGTGAGTCGAAAGCAACAGATACGCAGTATTTT
>NA|NA|TRBJ1-6|TRBV5-4
CASSLDSEFYNSPLHF
TGTGCCAGCAGCTTGGACAGTGAATTCTATAATTCACCCCTCCACTTT
>TRBD1|NA|TRBJ1-2|TRBV4-2
CASSQTTGTANYGYTF
TGTGCCAGCAGCCAAACGACAGGGACAGCTAACTATGGCTACACCTTC
>NA|NA|TRBJ2-5|TRBV7-2
CASSLAGGIETQYF
TGTGCCAGCAGCTTAGCGGGGGGTATAGAGACCCAGTACTTC
>TRBD1|NA|TRBJ1-1|TRBV29-1
CSVGVTGVATEAFF
TGCAGCGTTGGGGTGACAGGGGTCGCCACTGAAGCTTTCTTT
>TRBD1|NA|TRBJ2-3|TRBV29-1
CSASRVQGRGDTQYF
TGCAGCGCCTCAAGGGTACAGGGGCGAGGAGATACGCAGTATTTT
>NA|few|TRBJ2-3|TRBV30
CAWSVQGSDTQYF
TGTGCCTGGAGTGTTCAGGGTTCAGATACGCAGTATTTT
>NA|NA|TRBJ1-5|TRBV2
CASTADSAGQPQHF
TGTGCCAGCACCGCGGACAGTGCGGGTCAGCCCCAGCATTTT
>TRBD2|medium-sized|TRBJ2-3|TRBV5-1
CASSAGLAGISDTQYF
TGCGCCAGCAGCGCGGGACTAGCGGGTATCTCAGATACGCAGTATTTT
>TRBD2|NA|TRBJ2-1|TRBV29-1
CSVELAGGHGEQFF
TGCAGCGTAGAGCTAGCGGGGGGCCATGGTGAGCAGTTCTTC
>TRBD1|NA|TRBJ1-6|TRBV18
CASSPGTVNNSPLHF
TGTGCCAGCTCACCCGGGACAGTAAATAATTCACCCCTCCACTTT
>NA|NA|TRBJ1-2|TRBV2
CASIGGFVYGYTF
TGTGCCAGCATAGGGGGGTTCGTCTATGGCTACACCTTC
>NA|NA|TRBJ1-1|TRBV4-1
CASSQRGAEAFF
TGCGCCAGCAGCCAACGGGGCGCTGAAGCTTTCTTT
>TRBD1|NA|TRBJ2-4|TRBV29-1
CSVARTGLDEKNIQYF
TGCAGCGTTGCAAGGACAGGCCTTGATGAGAAAAACATTCAGTACTTC
>NA|NA|TRBJ1-2|TRBV5-4
CASRPDGADYGYTF
TGTGCCAGCAGACCGGACGGCGCAGACTATGGCTACACCTTC
>NA|NA|TRBJ1-6|TRBV7-2
CASSLDLRLAPLHF
TGTGCCAGCAGCTTAGACTTGAGGCTTGCACCCCTCCACTTT
>TRBD1|NA|TRBJ2-7|TRBV28
CASSGWTGSSYEQYF
TGTGCCAGCAGTGGGTGGACAGGAAGCTCCTACGAGCAGTACTTC
>TRBD1|many|TRBJ2-1|TRBV4-1
CASSQVGQEQFF
TGCGCCAGCAGCCAAGTGGGACAGGAGCAGTTCTTC
>NA|NA|TRBJ2-5|TRBV10-3
CAIRSSGETQYF
TGTGCCATCCGTAGTAGCGGAGAGACCCAGTACTTC
>TRBD2|NA|TRBJ2-7|TRBV30
CAWDGLAGGEQYF
TGTGCCTGGGACGGACTAGCGGGAGGCGAGCAGTACTTC